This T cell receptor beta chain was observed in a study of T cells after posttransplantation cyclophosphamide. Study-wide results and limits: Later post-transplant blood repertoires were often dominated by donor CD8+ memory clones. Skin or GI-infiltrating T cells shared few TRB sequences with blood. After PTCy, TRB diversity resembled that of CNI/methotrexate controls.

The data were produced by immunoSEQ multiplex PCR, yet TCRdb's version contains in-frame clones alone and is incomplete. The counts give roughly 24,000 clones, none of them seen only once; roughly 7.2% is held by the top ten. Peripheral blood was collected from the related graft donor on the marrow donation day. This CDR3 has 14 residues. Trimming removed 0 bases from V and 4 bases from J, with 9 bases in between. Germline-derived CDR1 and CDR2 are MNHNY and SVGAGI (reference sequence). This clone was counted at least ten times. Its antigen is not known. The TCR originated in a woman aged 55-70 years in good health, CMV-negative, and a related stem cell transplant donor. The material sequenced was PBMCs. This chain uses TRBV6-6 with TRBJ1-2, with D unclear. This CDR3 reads CASSYSGEGYGYTF. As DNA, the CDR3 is TGTGCCAGCAGTTACTCCGGGGAGGGCTATGGCTACACCTTC.